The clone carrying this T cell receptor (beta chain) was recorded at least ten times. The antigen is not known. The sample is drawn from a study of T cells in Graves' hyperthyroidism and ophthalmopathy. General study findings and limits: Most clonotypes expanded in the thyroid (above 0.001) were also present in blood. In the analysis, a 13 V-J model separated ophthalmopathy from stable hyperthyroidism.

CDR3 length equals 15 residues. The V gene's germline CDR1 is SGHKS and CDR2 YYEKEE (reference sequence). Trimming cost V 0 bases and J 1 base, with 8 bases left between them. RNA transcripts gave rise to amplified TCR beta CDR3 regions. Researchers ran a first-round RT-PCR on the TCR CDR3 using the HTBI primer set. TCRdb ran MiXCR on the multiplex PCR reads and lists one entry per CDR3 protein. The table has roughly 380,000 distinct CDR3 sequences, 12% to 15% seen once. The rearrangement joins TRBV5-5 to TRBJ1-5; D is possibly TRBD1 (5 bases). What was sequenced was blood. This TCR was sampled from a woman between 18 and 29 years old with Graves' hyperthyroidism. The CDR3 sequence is CASSLEYRSNQPQHF. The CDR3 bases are TGTGCCAGCAGCTTGGAATACAGGAGCAATCAGCCCCAGCATTTT.